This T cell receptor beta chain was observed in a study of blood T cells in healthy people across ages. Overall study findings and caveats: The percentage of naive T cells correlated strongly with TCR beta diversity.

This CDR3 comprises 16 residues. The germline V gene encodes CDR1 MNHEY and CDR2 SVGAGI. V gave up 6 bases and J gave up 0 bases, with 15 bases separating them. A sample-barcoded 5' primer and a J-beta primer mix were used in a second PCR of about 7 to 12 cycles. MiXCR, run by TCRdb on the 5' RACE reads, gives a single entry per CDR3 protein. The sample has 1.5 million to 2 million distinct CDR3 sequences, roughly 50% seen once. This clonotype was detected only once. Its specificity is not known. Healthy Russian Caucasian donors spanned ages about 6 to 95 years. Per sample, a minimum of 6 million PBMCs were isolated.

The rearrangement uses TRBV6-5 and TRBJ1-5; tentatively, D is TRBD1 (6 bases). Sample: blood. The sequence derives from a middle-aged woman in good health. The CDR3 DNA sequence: TGTGCCAGCAGCCCCCGGGGGGCCCCTAGCAATCAGCCCCAGCATTTT. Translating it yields CASSPRGAPSNQPQHF.